This TCR beta chain comes out of a study of a mutant IDH1 vaccine in newly diagnosed glioma. The overall study: First vaccine doses came 4-6 weeks after radiotherapy alone, or with temozolomide cycles.

Comment on this clone: What it binds is unknown.

TCRdb's table, derived via immunoSEQ multiplex PCR, lists solely in-frame clones and lacks some. The data hold tens of thousands of clones, with 65% observed a single time. Time point defined: week 47, end of study. What each vaccine dose contained was 300 ug of mutant IDH1 20-mer peptide, accompanied by topical imiquimod. The specimen comprised peripheral blood mononuclear cells (PBMCs), sampled from a glioma patient whose treatment included an IDH1 peptide vaccine. The TCR comes from a man in his forties with glioma. Some clones in this sample may be carry-over from other donors' samples.

CDR3 in DNA: TGCGCCAGCAGCTTGGGGCGACAGGGGGCGCGAGAGCAGTACTTC. Translating it yields CASSLGRQGAREQYF. The V call is TRBV5-1, the J call TRBJ2-7, with TRBD1 matching over 10 bases. In germline, CDR1 is SGHRS, CDR2 YFSETQ. The CDR3 runs 15 residues. The V segment lost 0 bases and the J segment 7 bases; nucleotides outside the gene matches: 7.